These 16 T cell receptor beta chains came from one sample sequenced in a study of OX40 agonist ivuxolimab in advanced cancers. Only in-frame clones appear in the TCRdb table, and some are missing; sequencing was by immunoSEQ multiplex PCR. Among approximately 28,000 clones, about 81% were seen once, and the ten largest hold roughly 28%. Sequencing used CD4+ or CD8+ T cells sorted from blood, obtained in a trial of the OX40 agonist ivuxolimab. The origin of the receptors is an adult with an advanced solid tumor such as melanoma, head and neck, liver or kidney cancer.

The genes are TRBV6-1 and TRBJ2-5, with 10 bases matching TRBD1. In germline, CDR1 is MNHNS, CDR2 SASEGT. The CDR3 sequence is 15 residues long. V lost 7 bases and J lost 5; bases outside the gene matches: 10. CDR3 region: CASTSTGGLLETQYF. In DNA form, the CDR3 reads TGTGCCAGCACCTCGACAGGGGGCCTTTTGGAGACCCAGTACTTC.

The chain recombines TRBV15 with TRBJ2-1; D tentatively reads TRBD1 or TRBD2 (6 bases each). Trimming shortened V by 4 bases and J by 4 bases, and 14 bases separated the two germline ends. The CDR3 length is 15 residues. The germline CDR1 and CDR2 sequences are LNHNV and YYDKDF (reference sequence). DNA of the CDR3: TGTGCCACCAGCACGCAAGGGGGGACGTACAATGAGCAGTTCTTC. The encoded protein is CATSTQGGTYNEQFF.

The sample holds one count of this clone. The V call is TRBV11-3, the J call TRBJ1-2; no definite D call. CDR3 length equals 16 residues. V was pared by 4 bases and J by 3 bases, with 18 bases between. Germline V gene lookup returns CDR1 SGHNT and CDR2 YENEEA. Here the CDR3 reads CASSSYIVGIHYGYTF. Written as DNA, the CDR3 is TGTGCCAGCAGCTCTTATATTGTAGGGATACACTATGGCTACACCTTC.

The chain uses TRBV4-1 and TRBJ2-6; perhaps TRBD2 as D (6 bases). The CDR3 totals 21 residues. Germline V gene data show CDR1 as MGHRA and CDR2 as YSYEKL. V shed 4 bases and J shed 0 bases, with 25 bases lying between them. In DNA, the CDR3 is TGCGCCAGCAGCCCCTATCCGGGGATGGAGGGCTACCCCTCTGGGGCCAACGTCCTGACTTTC. Protein sequence: CASSPYPGMEGYPSGANVLTF.

The chain links TRBV11-3 to TRBJ1-6; D perhaps matches TRBD1 (5 bases). The germline gives CDR1 SGHNT, CDR2 YENEEA. V shed 5 bases and J shed 11 bases, with 22 bases lying between them. CDR3 length: 16 amino acids. CDR3 sequence (DNA): TGTGCCAGCAGCATCAATTGGGGAGGGGAGGGAACACCCCTCCACTTT. This sequence encodes CASSINWGGEGTPLHF.

The gene calls are TRBV5-6 and TRBJ2-7; 9 positions match TRBD1. The CDR3 has 15 residues. V was clipped by 3 bases and J by 3 bases; unmatched bases: 7. Per germline, CDR1 SGHDT and CDR2 YYEEEE. The CDR3 nucleotides are TGTGCCAGCAGCTCAGGGACAGGGTACATCTACGAGCAGTACTTC. Translating gives CASSSGTGYIYEQYF.

As regards this clone: One end of the junction is discordant with germline, which a read error may explain. Here the CDR3 reads CASSEGAYTDTQYF. The CDR3 DNA reads as TGTGCCAGCAGCGAAGGGGCGTACACAGATACGCAGTATTTT. The V gene is TRBV6-1, the J gene TRBJ2-3; D might be TRBD1 (5 bases). There are 14 residues in the CDR3. In germline, CDR1 is MNHNS, CDR2 SASEGT.

V and J are TRBV5-1 and TRBJ1-3, with D uncertain. CDR3 size: 15 residues. Germline lookup yields CDR1 SGHRS and CDR2 YFSETQ. V lost 4 bases and J 0 bases, leaving 11 bases between the germline ends. CDR3 bases: TGCGCCAGCAGCGTGGACGTGAGCTCTGGAAACACCATATATTTT. Translation gives CASSVDVSSGNTIYF.

The rearrangement joins TRBV9 to TRBJ2-2; D is perhaps TRBD2 (7 bases). The CDR3 length is 16 residues. The germline gives CDR1 SGDLS, CDR2 YYNGEE. V lost 4 bases to trimming and J lost 1 base, with 14 bases between them. CDR3 nucleotides: TGTGCCAGCAGCACCCCAAGGGGGGGGAACACCGGGGAGCTGTTTTTT. Its protein product is CASSTPRGGNTGELFF. The variable domain in full, completed from reference TRBV9 and TRBJ2-2, reads DSGVTQTPKHLITATGQRVTLRCSPRSGDLSVYWYQQSLDQGLQFLIQYYNGEERAKGNILERFSAQQFPDLHSELNLSSLELGDSALYFCASSTPRGGNTGELFFGEGSRLTVL.

The J gene is TRBJ2-7, the V gene TRBV4-1; D possibly corresponds to TRBD1 (5 bases). There are 15 residues in the CDR3. Looked up from germline, CDR1 is MGHRA and CDR2 is YSYEKL. V dropped 0 bases and J dropped 4 bases, with 13 bases sitting between them. The CDR3 spells CASSQDRPGLYEQYF. In nucleotides, the CDR3 is TGCGCCAGCAGCCAAGATCGCCCAGGGCTGTACGAGCAGTACTTC.

The V call is TRBV5-5, the J call TRBJ1-1; D gene unclear. V was shortened by 0 bases and J by 4 bases, with 13 bases between the two germline ends. Germline V lookup: CDR1 SGHKS, CDR2 YYEKEE (reference sequence). The CDR3 loop spans 15 amino acids. The DNA for the CDR3 is TGTGCCAGCAGCTTGGCCTGGCGGATGAGCACTGAAGCTTTCTTT. Its protein is CASSLAWRMSTEAFF.

In this sample, this clone turned up once. The rearrangement links TRBV5-6 to TRBJ2-7, with a possible D match to TRBD2 (5 bases). Trimming cost V 3 bases and J 3 bases, with 7 bases left between them. Germline CDR1 and CDR2: SGHDT and YYEEEE. The CDR3 contains 12 residues. The CDR3 sequence is CASSSEGYEQYF. In DNA, the CDR3 is TGTGCCAGCAGCTCCGAGGGCTACGAGCAGTACTTC.

V is TRBV12-5 and J is TRBJ2-7, with TRBD2 as a possible D gene (6 bases). V dropped 0 bases and J dropped 6 bases, with 12 bases sitting between them. The CDR3 is made up of 14 amino acids. Germline V gene sequence: CDR1 LGHNT, CDR2 FRNRAP. The CDR3 nucleotides read TGTGCTAGTGGTTTGGTGGGAGGAAGAGCCGAGCAGTACTTC. Translated, it gives CASGLVGGRAEQYF. The entire variable domain, with the rest obtained from reference TRBV12-5 and TRBJ2-7, is as follows: DARVTQTPRHKVTEMGQEVTMRCQPILGHNTVFWYRQTMMQGLELLAYFRNRAPLDDSGMPKDRFSAEMPDATLATLKIQPSEPRDSAVYFCASGLVGGRAEQYFGPGTRLTVT.

The gene calls are TRBV11-2 and TRBJ2-7; D is uncertain. The germline V and J ends were trimmed by 1 base and 3 bases, with 4 bases remaining between them. The germline V gene encodes CDR1 SGHAT and CDR2 FQNNGV. The CDR3 length is 12 residues. In DNA form, the CDR3 reads TGTGCCAGCAGCTTAGGTTACTACGAGCAGTACTTC. Translated: CASSLGYYEQYF.

This clone is a singleton in its sample. J is TRBJ1-1 and V is TRBV13; a weak D match, TRBD1 (6 bases). Germline CDR1 PRHDT, CDR2 FYEKMQ (reference sequence). Trimming removed 7 bases from V and 7 bases from J, with 19 bases in between. The CDR3 length is 14 residues. CDR3 sequence: CASTSAGTSGEAFF. As DNA, the CDR3 is TGTGCCAGCACCTCCGCCGGGACATCAGGTGAAGCTTTCTTT.

This clone was observed a few times. This chain uses TRBV27 with TRBJ2-7, with D perhaps being TRBD1 or TRBD2 (6 bases each). The CDR3 has 14 residues. CDR1 is MNHEY and CDR2 is SMNVEV in the germline V gene (reference sequence). The V end lost 5 bases, the J end lost 4 bases, and 15 bases lay between the germline ends. The CDR3 sequence is CASSTPGGWYEQYF. The CDR3 bases are TGTGCCAGCAGTACCCCCGGGGGCTGGTACGAGCAGTACTTC.